The 17 T cell receptor beta chains below all came from one sample that was sequenced in a study of blood T cell repertoires in COVID-19. TCRdb keeps only in-frame clones here, not all; method: immunoSEQ multiplex PCR. Of tens of thousands of clones in the sample, approximately 90% were seen once. The sequenced material came from peripheral blood. Every receptor here comes from a human donor in a cohort sampled during active COVID-19.

This clone was seen only a few times. The chain is built from TRBV7-9 and TRBJ2-7; 9 bases align to TRBD2. Germline lookup yields CDR1 SEHNR and CDR2 FQNEAQ (reference sequence). After removal of 4 bases from V and 1 base from J, the junction contained 11 bases not matched to a gene. The CDR3 totals 17 residues. The CDR3 DNA reads as TGTGCCAGCAGCTCCCCCAGGGTAGCGGGAGTATCCTACGAGCAGTACTTC. It is translated as CASSSPRVAGVSYEQYF.

The rearrangement joins TRBV18 to TRBJ2-5, with D unresolved. CDR1 is KGHSH and CDR2 is LQKENI in the germline V gene. The CDR3 totals 14 residues. V lost 2 bases, J lost 1 base, and 8 bases lay in between. CDR3 sequence (DNA): TGTGCCAGCTCACCATTTCTCAGCCAAGAGACCCAGTACTTC. It codes for CASSPFLSQETQYF.

The chain uses TRBV28 and TRBJ2-6, with unresolved D. CDR3 length: 17 amino acids. Germline values: CDR1 MDHEN, CDR2 SYDVKM. Trimming removed 7 bases from V and 2 bases from J, with 18 bases in between. This CDR3 reads CASTFSISRAGANVLTF. CDR3 in DNA: TGTGCCAGCACCTTCTCTATATCCCGCGCTGGGGCCAACGTCCTGACTTTC.

The chain joins TRBV19 to TRBJ1-1, with a weak D call TRBD1 (5 bases). Germline assignment: CDR1 LNHDA and CDR2 SQIVND (reference sequence). The CDR3 is made up of 15 amino acids. Trimming removed 7 bases from V and 4 bases from J, with 19 bases in between. CDR3 loop: CASNPDTLLGTEAFF. The DNA for the CDR3 is TGTGCCAGTAACCCGGACACACTGTTAGGCACTGAAGCTTTCTTT. The variable domain in full, with the rest retrieved from reference TRBV19 and TRBJ1-1, is DGGITQSPKYLFRKEGQNVTLSCEQNLNHDAMYWYRQDPGQGLRLIYYSQIVNDFQKGDIAEGYSVSREKKESFPLTVTSAQKNPTAFYLCASNPDTLLGTEAFFGQGTRLTVV.

The CDR3 sequence: CATSRDITRGHTEAFF. CDR3 nucleotides: TGTGCCACCAGCAGAGATATCACGAGGGGGCACACTGAAGCTTTCTTT. J is TRBJ1-1 and V is TRBV15; TRBD1 matches at 7 bases. Germline trimming cut 0 bases from V and 3 bases from J; bases unmatched to any gene: 7. Germline values: CDR1 LNHNV, CDR2 YYDKDF (reference sequence). The CDR3 is 16 amino acids. The full variable domain, rest sourced from reference TRBV15 and TRBJ1-1, is DAMVIQNPRYQVTQFGKPVTLSCSQTLNHNVMYWYQQKSSQAPKLLFHYYDKDFNNEADTPDNFQSRRPNTSFCFLDIRSPGLGDTAMYLCATSRDITRGHTEAFFGQGTRLTVV.

This chain links TRBV28 with TRBJ2-7; weak D call: TRBD2 (6 bases). There are 15 residues in the CDR3. V gave up 5 bases and J gave up 0 bases, with 14 bases separating them. CDR1 MDHEN and CDR2 SYDVKM come from the germline V gene. The chain's CDR3 is CASSTSGAASYEQYF. CDR3 nucleotides: TGTGCCAGCAGTACCTCGGGAGCGGCCTCCTACGAGCAGTACTTC.

The chain combines TRBV5-1 with TRBJ1-6, with 11 bases identical to TRBD1. Germline assignment: CDR1 SGHRS and CDR2 YFSETQ. The trim removed 0 bases at V and 9 bases at J, leaving 2 bases unmatched. The CDR3 spans 15 residues. The CDR3 loop reads CASSLGDRGFSPLHF. The CDR3 nucleotides are TGCGCCAGCAGCTTGGGGGACAGGGGGTTTTCACCCCTCCACTTT.

This chain uses TRBV4-3 with TRBJ1-4; a possible D gene is TRBD1 (5 bases). The V end was cut by 0 bases, the J end by 3 bases, with 20 bases between. The CDR3 sequence is 19 residues long. Per the germline V gene, CDR1 is LGHNA and CDR2 is YSLEER. CDR3 loop: CASSQDVYAWGRPNEKLFF. The CDR3 DNA is TGCGCCAGCAGCCAAGATGTCTATGCCTGGGGGAGGCCTAATGAAAAACTGTTTTTT.

The V call is TRBV5-4, the J call TRBJ2-1, with 7 bases that match TRBD2. The CDR3 runs 16 residues. Germline V lookup: CDR1 SGHNT, CDR2 YYREEE (reference sequence). V dropped 3 bases and J dropped 3; count of bases not matched to a gene: 9. The CDR3 bases are TGTGCCAGCAGCTGGGCTAGCGGAGAGCACTACAATGAGCAGTTCTTC. Translation gives CASSWASGEHYNEQFF.

The rearrangement joins TRBV3-1 (or the pseudogene TRBV3-2) to TRBJ1-5; TRBD1 agrees at 7 bases. J gave up 3 bases and V 3 bases, and 2 bases lay outside the gene matches. The germline V gene has CDR1 LGHDT and CDR2 YNNKEL (reference sequence). The CDR3 sequence is 14 residues long. DNA of the CDR3: TGTGCCAGCAGCCAGACAGGGTTCAATCAGCCCCAGCATTTT. It is translated as CASSQTGFNQPQHF.

The CDR3 DNA sequence: TGTGCCAGCAGCAAACGGAGGGCAAGCTCCTACGAGCAGTACTTC. Protein: CASSKRRASSYEQYF. V and J are TRBV21-1 and TRBJ2-7; the table's D gene call, TRBD2, was not cross checked with the DNA. TRBV21-1 is a recognized pseudogene. The CDR3 consists of 15 residues.

The chain links TRBV6-5 to TRBJ1-2, with D possibly TRBD1 on 5 matching bases. Germline loops: CDR1 MNHEY, CDR2 SVGAGI. V dropped 10 bases and J dropped 4 bases, with 19 bases sitting between them. The CDR3 has 14 amino acids. The CDR3 bases are TGTGCCACCCAGGCGAGAGGGGAGGGCTATGGCTACACCTTC. Translated, it gives CATQARGEGYGYTF.

The sample holds one count of this clone. This sequence joins TRBV3-1 (or the pseudogene TRBV3-2) and TRBJ2-2, with TRBD1 matching over 8 bases. With 4 bases clipped from V and 3 bases from J, the junction kept 7 bases outside the gene matches. The CDR3 extends over 16 amino acids. The germline V gene encodes CDR1 LGHDT and CDR2 YNNKEL (reference sequence). The CDR3 DNA reads as TGTGCCAGCAGCCCCAGACAGGGGCGGGACACCGGGGAGCTGTTTTTT. Residues: CASSPRQGRDTGELFF.

The rearrangement links TRBV2 to TRBJ1-2; unclear D gene. The germline V gene has CDR1 SNHLY and CDR2 FYNNEI. V shed 5 bases and J shed 2 bases, with 15 bases lying between them. There are 15 residues in the CDR3. CDR3 sequence reads: CASSWMASGNYGYTF. The CDR3 region has the DNA TGTGCCAGCAGTTGGATGGCCTCGGGGAACTATGGCTACACCTTC.

A single count supports this clone. The CDR3 spells CASRFPSGLAGEETQYF. Here the CDR3 DNA reads TGCGCCAGCAGATTCCCCTCGGGACTAGCGGGAGAAGAGACCCAGTACTTC. The chain uses TRBV5-1 and TRBJ2-5, with 14 bases fitting TRBD2. The CDR3 is made up of 17 amino acids. CDR1 and CDR2 (germline): SGHRS, YFSETQ. V dropped 5 bases and J dropped 3; count of bases not matched to a gene: 9.

The chain couples TRBV7-8 to TRBJ1-6, with 7 positions matching TRBD1. The junction had 5 bases not matched to a gene; V was cut back by 3 bases and J by 6 bases. This CDR3 region has 15 residues. CDR1 is SGHVS, CDR2 FQNEAQ, per germline. Here the CDR3 DNA reads TGTGCCAGCAGCTTGAGCCGGGACAGTAATTCACCCCTCCACTTT. Encoded protein: CASSLSRDSNSPLHF.

The chain has TRBV6-2 or TRBV6-3 and TRBJ2-7; 7 bases map to TRBD1. Germline CDR1 MNHEY, CDR2 SVGEGT. This CDR3 contains 13 residues. Trimming took 5 bases from V and 2 from J; bases not matched to a gene: 3. As DNA, the CDR3 is TGTGCCAGCAGTCCGACAGGGCCCTACGAGCAGTACTTC. It encodes CASSPTGPYEQYF.